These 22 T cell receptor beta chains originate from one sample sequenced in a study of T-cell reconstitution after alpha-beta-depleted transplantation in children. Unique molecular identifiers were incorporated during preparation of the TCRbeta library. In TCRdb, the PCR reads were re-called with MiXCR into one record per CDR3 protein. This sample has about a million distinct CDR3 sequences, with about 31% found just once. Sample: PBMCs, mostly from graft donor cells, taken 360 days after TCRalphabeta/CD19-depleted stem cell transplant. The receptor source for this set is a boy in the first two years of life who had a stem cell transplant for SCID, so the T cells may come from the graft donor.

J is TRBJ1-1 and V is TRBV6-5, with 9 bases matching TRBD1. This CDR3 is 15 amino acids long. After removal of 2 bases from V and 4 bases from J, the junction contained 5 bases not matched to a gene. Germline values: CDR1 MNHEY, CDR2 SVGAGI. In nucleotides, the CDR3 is TGTGCCAGCAGTTACGGGGGACAGGGTCGCACTGAAGCTTTCTTT. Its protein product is CASSYGGQGRTEAFF.

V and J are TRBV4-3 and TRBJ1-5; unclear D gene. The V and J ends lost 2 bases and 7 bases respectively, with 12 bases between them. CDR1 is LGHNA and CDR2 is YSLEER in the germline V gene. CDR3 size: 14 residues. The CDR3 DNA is TGCGCCAGCAGCCAAACGAGCGTGGAGCAGCCCCAGCATTTT. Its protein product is CASSQTSVEQPQHF.

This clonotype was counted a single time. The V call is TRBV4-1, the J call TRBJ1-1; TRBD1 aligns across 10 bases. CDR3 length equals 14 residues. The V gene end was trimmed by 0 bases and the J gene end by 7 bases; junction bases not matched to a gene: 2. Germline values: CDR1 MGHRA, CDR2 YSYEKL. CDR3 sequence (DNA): TGCGCCAGCAGCCAAGATGGACAGGGGGGTGAAGCTTTCTTT. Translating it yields CASSQDGQGGEAFF.

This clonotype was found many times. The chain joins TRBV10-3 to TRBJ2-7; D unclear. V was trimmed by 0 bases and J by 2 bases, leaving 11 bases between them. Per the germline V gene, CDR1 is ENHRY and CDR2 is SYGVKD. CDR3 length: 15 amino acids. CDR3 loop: CAISESRRWTYEQYF. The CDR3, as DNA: TGTGCCATCAGTGAGTCCCGCAGGTGGACCTACGAGCAGTACTTC.

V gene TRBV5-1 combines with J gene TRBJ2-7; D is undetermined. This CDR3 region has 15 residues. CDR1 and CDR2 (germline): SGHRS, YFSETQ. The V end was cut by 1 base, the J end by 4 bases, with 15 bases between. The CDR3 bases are TGCGCCAGCAGCTTGAGACCCGACGGTGAGTACGAGCAGTACTTC. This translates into CASSLRPDGEYEQYF.

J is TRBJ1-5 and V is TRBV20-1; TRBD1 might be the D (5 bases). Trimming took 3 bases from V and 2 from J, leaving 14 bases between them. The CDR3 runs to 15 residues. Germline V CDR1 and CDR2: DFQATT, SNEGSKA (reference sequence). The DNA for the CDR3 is TGCAGTGCTAGGGTTGGGGGGATCGGCAATCAGCCCCAGCATTTT. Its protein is CSARVGGIGNQPQHF.

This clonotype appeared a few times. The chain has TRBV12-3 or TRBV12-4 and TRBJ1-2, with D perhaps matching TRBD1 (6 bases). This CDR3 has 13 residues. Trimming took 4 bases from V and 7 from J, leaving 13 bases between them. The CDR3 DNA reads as TGTGCCAGCAGTTCCGGGGGAGGGGGTGGCTACACCTTC. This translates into CASSSGGGGGYTF.

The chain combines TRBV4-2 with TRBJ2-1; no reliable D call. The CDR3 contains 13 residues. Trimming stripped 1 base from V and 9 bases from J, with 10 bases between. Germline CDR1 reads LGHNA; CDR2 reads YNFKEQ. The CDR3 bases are TGTGCCAGCAGCCAAGGGCCAGGTCTTGAGCAGTTCTTC. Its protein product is CASSQGPGLEQFF.

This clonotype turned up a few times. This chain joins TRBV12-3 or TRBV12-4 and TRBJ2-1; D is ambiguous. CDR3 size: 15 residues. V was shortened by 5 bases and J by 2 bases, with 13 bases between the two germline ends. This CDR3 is CASSPRAVAYNEQFF. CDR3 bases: TGTGCCAGCAGTCCCCGGGCAGTCGCCTACAATGAGCAGTTCTTC.

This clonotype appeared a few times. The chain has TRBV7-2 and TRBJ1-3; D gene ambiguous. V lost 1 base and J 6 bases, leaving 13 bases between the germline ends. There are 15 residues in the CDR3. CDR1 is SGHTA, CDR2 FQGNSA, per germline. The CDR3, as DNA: TGTGCCAGCAGCTTAGGGTCATGGGGTTTAAACACCATATATTTT. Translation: CASSLGSWGLNTIYF.

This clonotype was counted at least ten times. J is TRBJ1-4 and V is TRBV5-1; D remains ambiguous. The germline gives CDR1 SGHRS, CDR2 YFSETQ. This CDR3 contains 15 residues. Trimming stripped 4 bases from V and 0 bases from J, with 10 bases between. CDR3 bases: TGCGCCAGCAGCGCAGGACGGGCAACTAATGAAAAACTGTTTTTT. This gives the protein CASSAGRATNEKLFF.

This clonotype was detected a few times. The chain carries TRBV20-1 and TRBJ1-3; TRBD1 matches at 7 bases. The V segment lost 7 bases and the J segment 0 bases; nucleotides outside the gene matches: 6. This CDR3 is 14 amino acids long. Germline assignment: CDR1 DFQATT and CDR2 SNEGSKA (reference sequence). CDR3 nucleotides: TGCAGTGTCCTGGACAGGAGCTCTGGAAACACCATATATTTT. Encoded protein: CSVLDRSSGNTIYF.

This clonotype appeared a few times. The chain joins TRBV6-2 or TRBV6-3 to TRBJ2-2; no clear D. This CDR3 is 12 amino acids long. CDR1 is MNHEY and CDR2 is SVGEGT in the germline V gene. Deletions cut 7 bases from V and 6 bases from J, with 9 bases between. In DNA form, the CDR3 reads TGTGCCAGCACCCAAGGACCCGGGGAGCTGTTTTTT. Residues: CASTQGPGELFF.

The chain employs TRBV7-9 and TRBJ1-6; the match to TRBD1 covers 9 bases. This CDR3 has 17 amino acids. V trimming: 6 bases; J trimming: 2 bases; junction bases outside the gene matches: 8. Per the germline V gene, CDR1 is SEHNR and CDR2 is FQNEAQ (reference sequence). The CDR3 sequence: CASRSDRGGAYNSPLHF. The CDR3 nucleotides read TGTGCCAGCAGATCCGACAGGGGGGGCGCCTATAATTCACCCCTCCACTTT.

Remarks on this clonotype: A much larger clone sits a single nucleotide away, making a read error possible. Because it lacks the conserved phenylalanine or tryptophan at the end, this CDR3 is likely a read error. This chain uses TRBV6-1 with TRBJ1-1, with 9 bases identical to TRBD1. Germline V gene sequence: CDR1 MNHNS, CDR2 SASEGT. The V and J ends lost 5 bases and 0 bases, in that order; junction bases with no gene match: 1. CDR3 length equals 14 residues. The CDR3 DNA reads TGTGCCAGCAGTCGGGACAGGGTGAACACTGAAGCTTTCTGT. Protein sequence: CASSRDRVNTEAFC.

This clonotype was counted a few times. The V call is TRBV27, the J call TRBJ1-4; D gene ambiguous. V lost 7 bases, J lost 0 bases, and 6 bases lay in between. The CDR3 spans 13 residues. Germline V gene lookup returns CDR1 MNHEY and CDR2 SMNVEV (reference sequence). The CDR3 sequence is CASKDATNEKLFF. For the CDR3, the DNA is TGTGCCAGCAAGGATGCAACTAATGAAAAACTGTTTTTT.

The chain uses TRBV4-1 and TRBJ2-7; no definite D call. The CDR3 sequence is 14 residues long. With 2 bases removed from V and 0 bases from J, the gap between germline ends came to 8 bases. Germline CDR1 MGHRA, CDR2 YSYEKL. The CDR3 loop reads CASSQHGSSYEQYF. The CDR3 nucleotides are TGCGCCAGCAGCCAACACGGATCCTCCTACGAGCAGTACTTC.

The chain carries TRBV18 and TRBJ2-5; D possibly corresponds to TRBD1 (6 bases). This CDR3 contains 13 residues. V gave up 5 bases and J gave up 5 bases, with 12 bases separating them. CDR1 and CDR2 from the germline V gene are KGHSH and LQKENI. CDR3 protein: CASSSQGSETQYF. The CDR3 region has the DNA TGTGCCAGCTCATCCCAGGGGTCGGAGACCCAGTACTTC.

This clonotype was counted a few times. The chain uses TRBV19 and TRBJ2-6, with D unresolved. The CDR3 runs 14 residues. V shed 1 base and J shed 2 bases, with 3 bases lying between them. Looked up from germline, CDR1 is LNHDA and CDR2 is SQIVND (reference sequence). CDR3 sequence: CASSIGAGANVLTF. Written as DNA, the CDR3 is TGTGCCAGTAGTATAGGAGCTGGGGCCAACGTCCTGACTTTC. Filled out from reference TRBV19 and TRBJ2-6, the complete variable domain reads DGGITQSPKYLFRKEGQNVTLSCEQNLNHDAMYWYRQDPGQGLRLIYYSQIVNDFQKGDIAEGYSVSREKKESFPLTVTSAQKNPTAFYLCASSIGAGANVLTFGAGSRLTVL.

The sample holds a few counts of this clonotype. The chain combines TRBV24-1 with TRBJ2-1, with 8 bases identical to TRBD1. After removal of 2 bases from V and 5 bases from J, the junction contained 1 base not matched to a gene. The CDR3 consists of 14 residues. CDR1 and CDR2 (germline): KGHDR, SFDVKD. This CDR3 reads CATSDWTGNNEQFF. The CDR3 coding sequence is TGTGCCACCAGTGATTGGACAGGGAACAATGAGCAGTTCTTC.

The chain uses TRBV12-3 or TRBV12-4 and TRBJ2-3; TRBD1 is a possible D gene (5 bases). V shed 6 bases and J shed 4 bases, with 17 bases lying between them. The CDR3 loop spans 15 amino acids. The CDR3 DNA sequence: TGTGCCAGCAGCCGAGACTGGCAAGGGGCAGATACGCAGTATTTT. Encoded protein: CASSRDWQGADTQYF.

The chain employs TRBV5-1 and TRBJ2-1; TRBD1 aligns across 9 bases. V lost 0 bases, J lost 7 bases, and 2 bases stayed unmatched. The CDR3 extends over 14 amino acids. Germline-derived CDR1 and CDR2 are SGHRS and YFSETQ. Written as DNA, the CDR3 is TGCGCCAGCAGCTTGGGGACAGGGGAGAATGAGCAGTTCTTC. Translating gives CASSLGTGENEQFF.